This T cell receptor (beta chain) appears in the sequencing data of a study of CD8+CD57+ T cells in acquired aplastic anemia. Whole-study context: Average DNA yield from sorted CD4+ and CD8+ cells was approximately 3 ug. CD4+ cells from healthy donors averaged about 9.8 million reads.

The sample holds many counts of this clonotype. Its antigen is unidentified. CDR1 and CDR2 from the germline V gene are LGHNA and YNFKEQ. The CDR3 consists of 15 residues. Deletions cut 0 bases from V and 3 bases from J, with 10 bases between. Findings and limits, study-wide: Patients were compared with controls for CD8+ Simpson's diversity, and no significant difference emerged. Overlapping CD8+ CDR3 repertoires of patients and controls contained some 30 shared sequences.

It was genomic DNA that served as the template for profiling TCR beta VDJ and CDR3. TCRdb re-called the reads through MiXCR, storing one row per CDR3 protein. The sample contains about 140,000 distinct CDR3 sequences, roughly 40% of which appear only once. This rearrangement joins TRBV4-2 to TRBJ2-3; D perhaps matches TRBD2 (5 bases). Sequences were obtained from sorted CD4+, CD8+, or CD8+CD57+ T cells (not recorded which) from PBMCs. The clonotype was recovered from a human donor in good health, serving as a control. The CDR3 loop reads CASSQDGRGTDTQYF. The CDR3 DNA reads as TGTGCCAGCAGCCAAGATGGCCGAGGGACAGATACGCAGTATTTT.